What follows is one T cell receptor (beta chain) and its context. The antigen remains unidentified. The record originates from a study of vaccination and CD4 T cells after COVID-19. The treatment denotes: roughly 10-day PBMC culture with coronavirus spike peptide pools or control peptides (ViraFEST assay). The CDR3 is 15 amino acids. With 3 bases removed from V and 3 bases from J, the gap between germline ends came to 12 bases. From germline, CDR1 is MNHEY and CDR2 SMNVEV (reference sequence). Cultured CD4+ T-cell DNA underwent Oncomine TCR Beta short-read sequencing. From the PCR reads, TCRdb called clonotypes with MiXCR, one entry per CDR3 protein. The sample records approximately 20,000 distinct CDR3 sequences, 80% being singletons.

The sample consisted of CD4+ T cells from blood, cultured in vitro, taken after SARS-CoV-2 vaccination. The chain recombines TRBV27 with TRBJ1-5, with D unclear. This TCR was sampled from a human donor who received a COVID-19 vaccine. The CDR3 loop is CASSLVGFDNQPQHF. Written as DNA, the CDR3 is TGTGCCAGCAGTTTGGTGGGATTTGACAATCAGCCCCAGCATTTT.